The source of this T cell receptor (beta chain) is a study of cytomegalovirus exposure and HLA in healthy donors (dated by TCRdb to 2015 to 2018). Looking at the study overall: An earlier analysis of 550 to 700 of the donors reported 250 to 300 Gb of sequence data and 100 million to 140 million unique TCR beta sequences from around 200 million T cells. An early release covering about 600 HLA-typed donors comprised about 310 gigabases of sequencing data and some 79 million unique TCR sequences. The genetic ancestry cluster associated with self-reported Caucasian donors included roughly 84% of the roughly 380 genotyped donors. The study aimed to test whether signatures of past pathogen exposure could be identified by cataloging public T cell receptors. The study profiled the T cell repertoires of hundreds of subjects by immunosequencing and related them to cytomegalovirus serostatus. A separate validation cohort of approximately 130 different subjects was used in addition to the 666-subject first cohort. High-throughput TCR immunosequencing, statistical association of individual TCRs with disease status, and machine learning were combined to predict cytomegalovirus infection status. A later analysis re-analyzed previously published TCR beta repertoires from 550 to 700 donors and added high-resolution HLA genotyping to study TCR occurrence patterns. Rather than drawing on any new phenotypic data, the later analysis identified candidate immune exposures from TCR beta sequences and the way those sequences occurred across donors. An earlier analysis of several hundred of the donors applied high-throughput TCR beta sequencing to assess whether each TCR beta V gene segment acted as functional or pseudogenic. Donor age, sex, ethnicity and CMV serostatus were compiled alongside the repertoire data. Genome-wide SNP genotypes for about 60% of the roughly 700 donors were used in a later genetic analysis, which treated that subset as a discovery cohort. Every discovery cohort repertoire had been produced on one sequencing platform. Class I and class II HLA loci were covered by the typing at four-digit resolution. Typing coverage varied by locus: about 629-640 donors for A, B, C, DRB1 and DQB1; approximately 560 for DQA1; 600 to 610 for DPA1; approximately 450 for DPB1. Five DR-DQ haplotypes were handled as single units for association and clustering, since linkage in the cohort was strong. Among under 450 genotyped donors of the cohort, an average of roughly 240,000 unique TCR beta nucleotide sequences were sequenced per donor, approximately 20% of them non-productive. Study-level results and caveats: Correlated functional status among segregating V segments might be attributable to linkage disequilibrium, but an unknown experimental factor could not be ruled out. The study listed over 150 TCR beta chains as associated with cytomegalovirus. In a later analysis, several top co-occurrence clusters were reported to appear linked to parvovirus B19, influenza, CMV and Epstein-Barr virus. This cohort had only TCR beta chains sequenced, and the lack of alpha or paired-chain data limited which features could be detected. Because counts were too low, under 20 rarely observed V segments, including chromosome 9 orphons, were left out of the earlier analysis of about 620 of the donors. Immune exposure information for the cohort was limited to CMV serostatus. In a later genetic analysis, fewer N-insertions in productive TCRs were reported among donors in an Asian-associated ancestry cluster than the 666-donor mean. In vitro tests confirmed that a few of the cytomegalovirus-associated TCR beta chains recognize cytomegalovirus antigens. In a later genetic analysis, a missense DCLRE1C variant was associated with V-gene and J-gene trimming of TCR beta chains, and the association was replicated in an independent cohort. A later analysis found that most CMV-associated TCR beta chains appeared HLA-restricted, with HLA associations seemingly driven largely by CMV exposure. The 87-base-pair reads could not distinguish some IMGT-functional V segments, including TRBV6-2 and TRBV6-3, so those segments were excluded. Because some donors lacked HLA typing at each locus, the association tests relied only on the typed subset. The classifier was reported to diagnose cytomegalovirus status with high specificity and sensitivity in both the original cohort and the validation cohort. It was suggested by the authors that the approach could potentially be generalized to other disease states and immunological phenotypes. In a later analysis, some 17,000 TCR beta sequences were associated with specific HLA alleles at a false discovery rate of 0.05. Broadly in line with IMGT annotations, most TCR beta V segments showed up in productive rearrangements about 87% or about 30% of the time in an earlier analysis of around 550 of the donors. A further reported finding was that TCR beta sequences accurately predicted the HLA-A and HLA-B alleles for most subjects in the first cohort. A later analysis found that TCR association rates varied across HLA loci, with DRB1 alleles showing the most associated TCRs and HLA-C alleles the fewest. When HLA alleles, especially DR and DQ, strongly co-occurred, attributing TCR associations to individual alleles was difficult. Presence/absence analyses assumed roughly uniform sequencing depth across donors, an assumption that may not hold. The sequencing pipeline was judged likely to have produced a cluster of highly shared sequence variants as a technical artifact. Most TCR sequences were seen in very few donors, while some public TCRs were found in many individuals. A later analysis found that HLA-associated TCR beta chains were more clonally expanded and had lower generation probabilities than equally common non-associated chains.

In the case of this clone: There is no known antigen for this receptor. Per-base qualities were not stored, and no clone one base away is much larger.

V is cut back by 5 bases and J by 6 bases, with 11 bases in the junction unmatched. The CDR3 has 15 amino acids, counting the end cysteine and phenylalanine. Only the CDR3 region is kept as DNA, spanning 45 bases read in frame from base 1. CDR1 and CDR2 were assigned from the germline V gene as SGHTA and FQGNSA. Receptor libraries were prepared by the immunoSEQ multiplex PCR assay. The multiplex PCR relied on a mix of 60 forward primers for TCR Vbeta segments and 13 reverse primers for TCR Jbeta segments. The CDR3 region of rearranged TCR beta genes was amplified from genomic DNA by a multiplex PCR assay. The Illumina HiSeq System was used to sequence the amplified TCR beta libraries as 87-base-pair reads. Concerning the study's data processing: A later analysis tallied roughly 76 million unique TCR beta chains across the approximately 670 repertoires, and approximately 9.9 million of those chains were shared by two or more donors. A nearest-neighbor algorithm error-corrected the raw reads and collapsed the reads into unique sequences, merging closely related sequences to remove PCR and sequencing errors. Alignment of CDR3 sequences to IMGT reference sequences was used to assign V, D and J gene segments. For a sequence to be retained, a match of at least six nucleotides to both a V gene segment and a J gene segment was required. A rearrangement counted as productive if the CDR3 had no stop codons and remained in frame with V and J, and every other rearrangement counted as non-productive. Following IMGT convention, CDR3 was defined as the stretch from the second conserved V-encoded cysteine up to the conserved J-encoded phenylalanine. Sequences without an unambiguous match to a single V gene segment were excluded from the earlier analysis of a few hundred of the donors. An earlier analysis of a few hundred of the donors classified V segments as functional when productive rearrangements were above 56.7% and as segregating when the standard deviation between donors was above 5%. To diagnose cytomegalovirus status from the catalog of TCR beta chain sequences, a statistical classification framework was built. A later analysis assigned V and J genes by comparing TCR nucleotide sequences with IMGT/GENE-DB human TR gene sequences. Using the TCRdist pipeline, a later analysis assigned CDR3 sequences along with most-parsimonious VDJ recombination scenarios. A later analysis defined each TCR beta chain by its CDR3 amino acid sequence plus V-gene family, and excluded reads lacking a unique V-gene family. A later analysis removed over 500 highly shared, low-generation-probability nucleotide sequences to deal with suspected cross-contamination and a sequencing artifact. A later analysis calculated a clonal expansion index for each public chain from normalized within-repertoire ranks of inferred template counts. In a later analysis, generation probabilities were computed with a VDJ recombination model fitted to out-of-frame rearrangements, and the resulting probabilities were checked against IGoR. A later analysis scored TCR-TCR, TCR-HLA and TCR-CMV co-occurrence with hypergeometric tests, applying a repertoire-size bias correction to TCR pairs. A later analysis estimated false discovery rates by permuting HLA or CMV assignments 20 times. A later analysis grouped co-occurring TCRs with DBSCAN, adding TCRdist sequence similarity when clustering within HLA-allele-positive subsets. For co-occurrence clustering, repertoires with fewer than 30,000 or more than 120,000 public chains were excluded, along with about five repertoires with anomalous nucleotide sharing. TCRdb holds this immuneACCESS table with in-frame rearrangements only. Some clones are missing; in checked studies, unresolved V genes explain under half, and the rest has no known cause. The V and J calls and clone size come from that table; D and trimming were worked out from the DNA. The sample has 100,000 to 150,000 clones on record, about three quarters of them singletons. The top ten hold about 2.4% of the sample.

The cohort comprised more than 550 healthy bone marrow donors. All cohort members were sampled while nominally healthy, although unrecorded immune exposures were likely present. The donor was CMV seropositive and was included in the group of approximately 300 seropositive cohort members. A peripheral blood sample was provided by each donor, and peripheral blood mononuclear cells were used for TCR beta sequencing. Genomic DNA extraction from the blood cell samples was performed with the Qiagen DNeasy Blood Extraction Kit. Sequenced: PBMCs. The chain uses TRBV7-2 and TRBJ2-7, with 9 middle bases fitting TRBD2. The source of this sequence is a woman aged 60-75 years in good health and CMV-seropositive. The CDR3 reads as follows: CASSQPWRGGAEQYF. The nucleotides read TGTGCCAGCAGCCAACCCTGGCGGGGGGGCGCCGAGCAGTACTTC.